These T cell receptor beta chains were read from a single sample in a study of cytomegalovirus exposure and HLA in healthy donors. The table came from immunoSEQ multiplex PCR; TCRdb's copy has only in-frame clones and leaves some out. This sample carries about 130,000 clones, roughly 88% of them seen once, and the ten largest clones take around 1.7%. What was sequenced was PBMCs. These receptors were taken from a boy between 10 and 17 years old in good health and CMV-seronegative. The CDR3 runs from the conserved cysteine through the conserved F or W. D genes are given only for firm matches. Where a row states a size, it is once, few, many or the class of an expanded clone; other rows omit it.

>-|TRBV30|TRBJ2-1|TRBD2
TGTGCCTGGACCTCACCCGGGACTAGCGGTAACAATGAGCAGTTCTTC
CAWTSPGTSGNNEQFF
>-|TRBV5-4|TRBJ1-4|-
TGTGCCAGCAGCTCAAGGACAGCAGGCACAACTAATGAAAAACTGTTTTTT
CASSSRTAGTTNEKLFF
>-|TRBV13|TRBJ2-7|-
TGTGCCAGCAGCTCCGGACGGGATTCCTACGAGCAGTACTTC
CASSSGRDSYEQYF
>-|TRBV2|TRBJ2-3|-
TGTGCCAGCAGCAAAAATGGGGGGATAAATACGCAGTATTTT
CASSKNGGINTQYF
>-|TRBV30|TRBJ2-7|TRBD1
TGTGCCTGGAGTGACTTGGGACAGAGCTCCTACGAGCAGTACTTC
CAWSDLGQSSYEQYF
>-|TRBV19|TRBJ1-3|-
TGTGCCAGTAGTATCTCTGAGGTTTCGGGAAACACCATATATTTT
CASSISEVSGNTIYF
>-|TRBV5-6|TRBJ2-5|TRBD1
TGTGCCAGCAGCTTAGGGGGCACAGAGACCCAGTACTTC
CASSLGGTETQYF
>-|TRBV19|TRBJ2-1|-
TGTGCCAGTAGTATCTACAGCGGGCACAATGAGCAGTTCTTC
CASSIYSGHNEQFF
>-|TRBV4-3|TRBJ2-3|TRBD2
TGCGCCAGCAGCCAACTTCCGACTAGCGGGAGTAGAGATACGCAGTATTTT
CASSQLPTSGSRDTQYF
>-|TRBV6-5|TRBJ2-3|TRBD1
TGTGCCAGCAGCTCAGACAGGGGGCGCGCAGATACGCAGTATTTT
CASSSDRGRADTQYF
>-|TRBV11-2|TRBJ1-1|-
TGTGCCAGCAGCTTAGATCGGCAGGGAGGGATGAACACTGAAGCTTTCTTT
CASSLDRQGGMNTEAFF
>-|TRBV4-2|TRBJ2-7|-
TGTGCCAGCAGCCAAGATCGCGCTGCCTACGAGCAGTACTTC
CASSQDRAAYEQYF
>-|TRBV29-1|TRBJ2-7|-
TGCAGCGTTGAAGGTATCGTCTCGCTTGGGGGGACCTACGAGCAGTACTTC
CSVEGIVSLGGTYEQYF
>few|TRBV6-1|TRBJ2-5|TRBD2
TGTGCCAGCAGTGACAGCGGGGGCGTCGAGACCCAGTACTTC
CASSDSGGVETQYF
>-|TRBV30|TRBJ1-1|-
TGTGCCTGGAGTGCCTTTGGTCACTCTAACACTGAAGCTTTCTTT
CAWSAFGHSNTEAFF
>-|TRBV19|TRBJ2-7|TRBD1
TGTGCCAGTAGTTTACAGGGGGCGAGGGAGCAGTACTTC
CASSLQGAREQYF
>-|TRBV5-6|TRBJ2-7|TRBD2
TGTGCCAGCAGCCTGGGACTATTAGACCACGAGCAGTACTTC
CASSLGLLDHEQYF
>-|TRBV9|TRBJ1-4|TRBD1
TGTGCCAGCACCTCAGGGGGCGGGGGTGAAAAACTGTTTTTT
CASTSGGGGEKLFF
>-|TRBV29-1|TRBJ2-5|TRBD1
TGCAGCGGCGCCACAGGGGAAGAGACCCAGTACTTC
CSGATGEETQYF
>-|TRBV9|TRBJ1-2|TRBD1
TGTGCCAGCAGCGCCGGACAGGGAAACTATGGCTACACCTTC
CASSAGQGNYGYTF
>-|TRBV30|TRBJ2-3|-
TGTGCCTGGAGTGTTAGGAGGGCCCCAGATACGCAGTATTTT
CAWSVRRAPDTQYF
>-|TRBV4-1|TRBJ2-4|-
TGCGCCAGCAGCCAAGACGGCGGAGTAGCCAAAAACATTCAGTACTTC
CASSQDGGVAKNIQYF
>-|TRBV18|TRBJ1-5|-
TGTGCCAGCTCAACCCTCGACAGTCCCAATCAGCCCCAGCATTTT
CASSTLDSPNQPQHF
>-|TRBV7-2|TRBJ2-3|-
TGTGCCAGCAGCTTTGGACTTTCCACAGATACGCAGTATTTT
CASSFGLSTDTQYF
>-|TRBV11-3|TRBJ2-1|TRBD2
TGTGCCAGCAGCTTAGACCAACTAGCGGGAGAAGGCCAGTTCTTC
CASSLDQLAGEGQFF
>-|TRBV7-2|TRBJ2-7|TRBD1
TGTGCCAGCTCCCGGACAGGGGGCTACGAGCAGTACTTC
CASSRTGGYEQYF
>-|TRBV5-1|TRBJ2-7|TRBD2
TGCGCCAGCAGCTTGTCCACTAGCGGGAGTCTGTACGAGCAGTACTTC
CASSLSTSGSLYEQYF
>-|TRBV4-2|TRBJ1-5|TRBD1
TGTGCCAGCAGCCAAGTCCGGGACAGGGTTGACAATCAGCCCCAGCATTTT
CASSQVRDRVDNQPQHF
>once|TRBV4-1|TRBJ2-1|-
TGCGCCAGCAGCCAAGCGACAGGATCCTACAATGAGCAGTTCTTC
CASSQATGSYNEQFF
>-|TRBV15|TRBJ1-1|TRBD1
TGTGCCACCAGCAAAGGGACAGGAGAGATGAACACTGAAGCTTTCTTT
CATSKGTGEMNTEAFF
>-|TRBV29-1|TRBJ2-5|-
TGCAGCGTTCGGCGGGGGCAGCAAGAGACCCAGTACTTC
CSVRRGQQETQYF
>-|TRBV25-1|TRBJ1-1|-
TGTGCCAGCAGTGAATACAAGAACACTGAAGCTTTCTTT
CASSEYKNTEAFF
>few|TRBV10-2|TRBJ2-1|TRBD1
TGCGCCAGCAGTGAACAGGGGAGAAACAATGAGCAGTTCTTC
CASSEQGRNNEQFF
>-|TRBV4-1|TRBJ2-3|-
TGCGCCAGCAGCCCACACGCGGCCCCGTCAATCACAGATACGCAGTATTTT
CASSPHAAPSITDTQYF
>-|TRBV7-2|TRBJ2-7|-
TGTGCCAGCAGCTTGACGCTTAAACAGGGACCTCTTGACGAGCAGTACTTC
CASSLTLKQGPLDEQYF
>-|TRBV7-6|TRBJ2-3|TRBD1
TGTGCCAGCAGCCCCGGGACAGCCCGCACAGATACGCAGTATTTT
CASSPGTARTDTQYF
>-|TRBV27|TRBJ1-2|TRBD1
TGTGCCAGCAGTTCCGGTTACAGGGGTTCTGGCTACACCTTC
CASSSGYRGSGYTF
>-|TRBV7-9|TRBJ1-4|-
TGTGCCAGCAGCAGAGTTGCAACTAATGAAAAACTGTTTTTT
CASSRVATNEKLFF
>few|TRBV15|TRBJ2-7|TRBD1
TGTGCCACCAGCAGGGACAGGGGCTACGAGCAGTACTTC
CATSRDRGYEQYF
>-|TRBV7-9|TRBJ1-4|-
TGTTCCAGCAGCTCCGACAGCCTTAATGAAAAACTGTTTTTT
CSSSSDSLNEKLFF
>-|TRBV27|TRBJ2-7|TRBD2
TGTGCCAGCAGCCCACTAGCGGGGTACGAGCAGTACTTC
CASSPLAGYEQYF